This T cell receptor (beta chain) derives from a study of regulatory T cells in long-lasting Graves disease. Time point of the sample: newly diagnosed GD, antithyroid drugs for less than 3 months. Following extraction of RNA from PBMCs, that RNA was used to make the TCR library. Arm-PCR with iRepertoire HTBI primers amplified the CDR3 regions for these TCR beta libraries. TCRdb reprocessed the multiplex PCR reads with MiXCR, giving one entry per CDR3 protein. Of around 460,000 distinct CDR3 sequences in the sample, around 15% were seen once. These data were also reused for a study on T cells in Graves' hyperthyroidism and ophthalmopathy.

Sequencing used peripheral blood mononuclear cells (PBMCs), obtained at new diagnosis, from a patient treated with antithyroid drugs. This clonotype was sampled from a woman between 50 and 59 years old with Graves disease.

CDR3 protein: CSARDNSVYPETQYF. In DNA form, the CDR3 reads TGCAGTGCTAGAGATAATTCGGTCTACCCAGAGACCCAGTACTTC. The chain has TRBV20-1 and TRBJ2-5; no clear D gene. The CDR3 extends over 15 amino acids. Trimming stripped 0 bases from V and 4 bases from J, with 15 bases between. From germline, CDR1 is DFQATT and CDR2 SNEGSKA (reference sequence).